The 29 T cell receptor beta chains reported below all come from one sample, sequenced in a study of cytomegalovirus exposure and HLA in healthy donors. PCR involved 60 Vbeta and 13 Jbeta primers. Here immunoSEQ multiplex PCR was the method, and the copy in TCRdb shows in-frame clones only, minus some. Of approximately 40,000 clones detected, 86% appear once; the ten largest clones hold 10% to 12%. The sample taken for sequencing was PBMCs. These receptors came from a woman aged 40 to 49 in good health and CMV-seropositive.

The genes are TRBV19 and TRBJ2-5; possible D gene TRBD2, 5 bases. TRBJ2-7 matches the DNA end more closely, so the J call is doubtful. CDR1 and CDR2 from the germline V gene are LNHDA and SQIVND (reference sequence). The CDR3 covers 17 residues. Here the CDR3 DNA reads TGTGCCAGTAGTGGATTTATCCGGTCACGGGGATTGTACGAGCAGTACTTC. As protein: CASSGFIRSRGLYEQYF.

The J gene is TRBJ2-2, the V gene TRBV10-3; 9 nucleotides align to TRBD2. The CDR3 contains 16 residues. Germline lookup yields CDR1 ENHRY and CDR2 SYGVKD. V lost 2 bases to trimming and J lost 3 bases; unmatched junction nucleotides: 4. The CDR3 DNA reads as TGTGCCATCAGTGAGATGCGGGGGGGAGACACCGGGGAGCTGTTTTTT. Translation: CAISEMRGGDTGELFF.

In its sample, this clone was seen once. The genes are TRBV10-3 and TRBJ1-2; 8 bases agree with TRBD1. V was clipped by 6 bases and J by 4 bases; unmatched bases: 4. The CDR3 spans 13 residues. Per germline, CDR1 ENHRY and CDR2 SYGVKD. This chain's CDR3 is CAIRTGEIYGYTF. The CDR3 region has the DNA TGTGCCATCAGGACAGGGGAGATCTATGGCTACACCTTC.

J is TRBJ2-7 and V is TRBV4-1, with 7 bases fitting TRBD1. Looked up from germline, CDR1 is MGHRA and CDR2 is YSYEKL. V dropped 1 base and J dropped 3; count of bases not matched to a gene: 3. The CDR3 is made up of 14 amino acids. The CDR3 region has the DNA TGCGCCAGCAGCCAAGTGGCAGGGGGCTACGAGCAGTACTTC. Protein sequence: CASSQVAGGYEQYF.

Of note for this clone: Within the sample, other DNA sequences also encode this same CDR3. The chain couples TRBV11-2 to TRBJ1-2; perhaps TRBD1 as D (5 bases). The CDR3 contains 13 residues. The V and J ends lost 5 bases and 3 bases respectively, with 10 bases between them. CDR1 and CDR2 from the germline V gene are SGHAT and FQNNGV. The CDR3 spells CASSPGQDYGYTF. DNA for the CDR3: TGTGCCAGCAGCCCAGGGCAGGACTATGGCTACACCTTC.

The J gene is TRBJ1-3, the V gene TRBV4-2; maybe TRBD1 (5 bases). V lost 1 base, J lost 0 bases, and 10 bases lay in between. Per germline, CDR1 LGHNA and CDR2 YNFKEQ. CDR3 length equals 16 residues. The CDR3 here is CASSQAPRASGNTIYF. CDR3 nucleotides: TGTGCCAGCAGCCAAGCGCCCAGGGCCTCTGGAAACACCATATATTTT.

This clone has just one count. J is TRBJ2-5 and V is TRBV5-1; 9 bases align to TRBD1. V lost 3 bases and J lost 2; bases outside the gene matches: 2. The CDR3 covers 14 residues. Germline CDR1 SGHRS, CDR2 YFSETQ. CDR3 sequence (DNA): TGCGCCAGCAGCTGGACAGGGGAACAAGAGACCCAGTACTTC. Encoded protein: CASSWTGEQETQYF.

J is TRBJ1-6 and V is TRBV7-2, with D tentatively TRBD1 (5 bases). The CDR3 consists of 17 residues. Germline V gene sequence: CDR1 SGHTA, CDR2 FQGNSA. With 2 bases removed from V and 4 bases from J, the gap between germline ends came to 15 bases. As DNA, the CDR3 is TGTGCCAGCAGCTTAAGAACAGGCCCCTCTTATAATTCACCCCTCCACTTT. It translates to CASSLRTGPSYNSPLHF.

V gene TRBV5-1 combines with J gene TRBJ2-7; 14 positions match TRBD2. V gave up 4 bases and J gave up 4 bases; unmatched junction bases: 4. The CDR3 extends over 15 amino acids. Germline values: CDR1 SGHRS, CDR2 YFSETQ. The CDR3 is CASSRGLAGEYEQYF. The CDR3 region has the DNA TGCGCCAGCAGCCGGGGACTAGCGGGGGAGTACGAGCAGTACTTC.

This chain connects TRBV5-4 to TRBJ2-7, with D maybe TRBD2 (6 bases). The ends were cut back, 2 bases at V and 7 bases at J, with 10 bases in the middle. CDR1 is SGHNT and CDR2 is YYREEE in the germline V gene (reference sequence). The CDR3 is 12 amino acids. CDR3 coding DNA: TGTGCCAGCAGCTTCGGGGCGGGGGAGCAGTACTTC. This sequence encodes CASSFGAGEQYF. The full variable domain, with the rest looked up from reference TRBV5-4 and TRBJ2-7, is ETGVTQSPTHLIKTRGQQVTLRCSSQSGHNTVSWYQQALGQGPQFIFQYYREEENGRGNFPPRFSGLQFPNYSSELNVNALELDDSALYLCASSFGAGEQYFGPGTRLTVT.

The rearrangement links TRBV7-8 to TRBJ2-1, with TRBD1 identical over 9 bases. CDR3 length: 16 residues. Germline lookup yields CDR1 SGHVS and CDR2 FQNEAQ. The J segment lost 6 bases and the V segment lost 5 bases, leaving 11 bases of the junction unmatched. As DNA, the CDR3 is TGTGCCAGCAGCCCAGAGGCGGGGACAGGGTCCAATGAGCAGTTCTTC. Its protein is CASSPEAGTGSNEQFF.

The DNA of the CDR3 is TGTGCCAGCAGGGAGACAGGGGTGAACTATGGCTACACCTTC. Translating it yields CASRETGVNYGYTF. The chain uses TRBV2 and TRBJ1-2; the match to TRBD1 covers 8 bases. The CDR3 has 14 residues. Germline V CDR1 and CDR2: SNHLY, FYNNEI. Losses at the gene ends were 6 bases for V and 2 bases for J; bases not matched to a gene: 5.

This chain joins TRBV6-1 and TRBJ2-2, with 7 bases aligning to TRBD1. With V trimmed by 2 bases and J by 7 bases, 4 bases remained unmatched. This CDR3 has 14 amino acids. The germline CDR1 and CDR2 sequences are MNHNS and SASEGT. The CDR3: CASSEITGVGELFF. The CDR3 region has the DNA TGTGCCAGCAGTGAAATAACAGGGGTCGGGGAGCTGTTTTTT.

On this clone: Its ends do not fully match the called genes, so a read error is possible. This chain uses TRBV7-9 with TRBJ2-7, with a tentative D call TRBD2 (6 bases). The CDR3 length is 12 residues. Germline V lookup: CDR1 SEHNR, CDR2 FQNEAQ (reference sequence). As DNA, the CDR3 is TGTTCCAGCGCCACTGCCGGGGGCGAGCAGTACTTC. It specifies CSSATAGGEQYF.

Points on this clone: Other DNA sequences in this specimen translate into the identical CDR3. The V gene is TRBV4-3, the J gene TRBJ2-1, with D perhaps matching TRBD2 (6 bases). V dropped 3 bases and J dropped 4 bases, with 19 bases sitting between them. The CDR3 is 17 amino acids. Germline CDR1 reads LGHNA; CDR2 reads YSLEER. CDR3 amino acids: CASSQGGPASSYNEQFF. The CDR3 region has the DNA TGCGCCAGCAGCCAGGGGGGACCCGCCAGTTCTTACAATGAGCAGTTCTTC.

The chain has TRBV11-2 and TRBJ2-5, with D tentatively TRBD1 (8 bases). Germline V gene data show CDR1 as SGHAT and CDR2 as FQNNGV. Trimming stripped 5 bases from V and 5 bases from J, with 21 bases between. This CDR3 is built from 16 residues. The CDR3 coding sequence is TGTGCCAGCAGCGCTAGCGGCCAGGGGGCGGGGGAGACCCAGTACTTC. Encoded protein: CASSASGQGAGETQYF.

J is TRBJ2-1 and V is TRBV2; D not certain. Per germline, CDR1 SNHLY and CDR2 FYNNEI. The V and J ends lost 6 bases and 0 bases respectively, with 12 bases between them. The CDR3 is 15 residues long. As DNA, the CDR3 is TGTGCCAGCAGCCCTTTGCGTTCCTCCTACAATGAGCAGTTCTTC. Translation gives CASSPLRSSYNEQFF.

The V and J genes are TRBV6-1 and TRBJ2-1; 8 bases agree with TRBD1. Germline CDR1 and CDR2: MNHNS and SASEGT. V was pared by 7 bases and J by 7 bases, with 9 bases of the junction left unmatched. The CDR3 is 14 residues long. CDR3 nucleotides: TGTGCCAGCAACCCGGGACAGGACGTTAATGAGCAGTTCTTC. Protein sequence: CASNPGQDVNEQFF.

The chain couples TRBV2 to TRBJ1-3, with 7 bases lining up with TRBD1. This CDR3 comprises 19 residues. Germline CDR1 reads SNHLY; CDR2 reads FYNNEI. Losses at the gene ends were 8 bases for V and 1 base for J; bases not matched to a gene: 20. The CDR3 is CASWQGDACGEGSGNTIYF. The DNA for the CDR3 is TGTGCCAGCTGGCAGGGGGACGCCTGCGGCGAGGGATCTGGAAACACCATATATTTT.

The chain uses TRBV5-6 and TRBJ2-7, with 8 bases matching TRBD1. Germline V CDR1 and CDR2: SGHDT, YYEEEE. The J segment lost 5 bases and the V segment lost 0 bases, leaving 7 bases of the junction unmatched. CDR3 length equals 15 residues. CDR3 amino acids: CASSLGVRGLDEQYF. CDR3 coding DNA: TGTGCCAGCAGCTTGGGTGTCAGGGGGCTCGACGAGCAGTACTTC.

This rearrangement joins TRBV11-2 to TRBJ2-7; TRBD1 matches 10 bases. This CDR3 contains 17 residues. CDR1 is SGHAT, CDR2 FQNNGV, per germline. J lost 3 bases, V lost 6 bases, and 14 bases had no gene match. The CDR3, as DNA: TGTGCCAGCAGTCCATCTAATAGCCGGGACAGGGGCTACGAGCAGTACTTC. Protein product: CASSPSNSRDRGYEQYF.

The chain links TRBV2 to TRBJ2-7; 7 bases are shared with TRBD1. With V trimmed by 4 bases and J by 6 bases, 6 bases remained unmatched. CDR1 is SNHLY, CDR2 FYNNEI, per germline. CDR3 length: 13 amino acids. This chain's CDR3 is CASSGQGEGEQYF. CDR3 nucleotides: TGTGCCAGCAGTGGACAGGGTGAGGGCGAGCAGTACTTC.

This clone was seen a handful of times. The chain is built from TRBV19 and TRBJ2-5; 8 nucleotides match TRBD1. CDR1 is LNHDA, CDR2 SQIVND, per germline (reference sequence). The CDR3 consists of 16 residues. Trimming at V came to 1 base and at J to 2 bases, leaving 6 bases not matched to a gene. CDR3 nucleotides: TGTGCCAGTAGTATAGGACAGGGGTTGAGACAAGAGACCCAGTACTTC. It specifies CASSIGQGLRQETQYF.

The V gene is TRBV19, the J gene TRBJ1-3; TRBD1 aligns across 7 bases. V trimming: 5 bases; J trimming: 0 bases; junction bases outside the gene matches: 4. This CDR3 is built from 15 residues. Germline V gene data show CDR1 as LNHDA and CDR2 as SQIVND (reference sequence). CDR3 region: CASSAGTDSGNTIYF. DNA for the CDR3: TGTGCCAGTAGTGCGGGGACAGACTCTGGAAACACCATATATTTT.

This chain uses TRBV6-6 with TRBJ2-1, with D possibly being TRBD1 (5 bases). Germline values: CDR1 MNHNY, CDR2 SVGAGI (reference sequence). This CDR3 spans 16 amino acids. The V end lost 5 bases, the J end lost 3 bases, and 17 bases lay between the germline ends. The CDR3 sequence is CASSANFRQNYNEQFF. CDR3 coding DNA: TGTGCCAGCAGTGCAAACTTCAGACAGAACTACAATGAGCAGTTCTTC.

This CDR3 is CASSELSGGRNEQFF. CDR3 DNA sequence: TGTGCCAGCAGCGAGTTAAGCGGGGGACGAAATGAGCAGTTCTTC. The chain uses TRBV5-6 and TRBJ2-1; TRBD2 agrees at 8 bases. The J segment lost 7 bases and the V segment lost 4 bases, leaving 10 bases of the junction unmatched. This CDR3 region has 15 residues. Germline CDR1 is SGHDT and CDR2 is YYEEEE.

The V gene is TRBV19, the J gene TRBJ2-1, with 12 bases identical to TRBD2. Germline V gene sequence: CDR1 LNHDA, CDR2 SQIVND (reference sequence). CDR3 length equals 17 residues. Trimming at V came to 5 bases and at J to 4 bases, leaving 9 bases not matched to a gene. The CDR3 DNA reads TGTGCCAGTAGTTCAACAAGGACTAGCGGGGCATACAATGAGCAGTTCTTC. It encodes CASSSTRTSGAYNEQFF. Drawing the rest from reference TRBV19 and TRBJ2-1, the complete variable domain is DGGITQSPKYLFRKEGQNVTLSCEQNLNHDAMYWYRQDPGQGLRLIYYSQIVNDFQKGDIAEGYSVSREKKESFPLTVTSAQKNPTAFYLCASSSTRTSGAYNEQFFGPGTRLTVL.

This rearrangement joins TRBV30 to TRBJ1-6; D is ambiguous. CDR1 and CDR2 from the germline V gene are GTSNPN and SVGIG (reference sequence). CDR3 length: 15 residues. The V end lost 0 bases, the J end lost 0 bases, and 6 bases lay between the germline ends. DNA of the CDR3: TGTGCCTGGAGTGTGGAGGGCTCCTATAATTCACCCCTCCACTTT. It codes for CAWSVEGSYNSPLHF.

The chain carries TRBV18 and TRBJ1-3; D not resolved. Germline V gene lookup returns CDR1 KGHSH and CDR2 LQKENI. Trimming removed 3 bases at V and 0 bases at J, with 6 bases between. This CDR3 is built from 14 residues. In DNA form, the CDR3 reads TGTGCCAGCTCACCGGAGAGCTCTGGAAACACCATATATTTT. Amino acid sequence: CASSPESSGNTIYF.